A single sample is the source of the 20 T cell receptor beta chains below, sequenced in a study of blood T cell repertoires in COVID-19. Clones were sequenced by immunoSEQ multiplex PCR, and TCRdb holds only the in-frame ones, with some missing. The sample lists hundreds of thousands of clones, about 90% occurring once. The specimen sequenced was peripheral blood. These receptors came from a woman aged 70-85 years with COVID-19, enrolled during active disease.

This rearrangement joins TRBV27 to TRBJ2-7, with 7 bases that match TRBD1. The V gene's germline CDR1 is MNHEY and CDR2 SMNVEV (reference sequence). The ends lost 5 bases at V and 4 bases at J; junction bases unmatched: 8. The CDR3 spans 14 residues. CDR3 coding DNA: TGTGCCAGCAGTCAGACCCGACAGGGTTACGAGCAGTACTTC. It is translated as CASSQTRQGYEQYF.

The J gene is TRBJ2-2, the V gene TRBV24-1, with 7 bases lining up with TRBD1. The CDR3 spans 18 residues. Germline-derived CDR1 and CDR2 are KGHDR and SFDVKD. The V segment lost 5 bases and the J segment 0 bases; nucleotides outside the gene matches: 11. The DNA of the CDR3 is TGTGCCACCAGTGCGGAGACAGGGATTATGGCGAACACCGGGGAGCTGTTTTTT. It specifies CATSAETGIMANTGELFF.

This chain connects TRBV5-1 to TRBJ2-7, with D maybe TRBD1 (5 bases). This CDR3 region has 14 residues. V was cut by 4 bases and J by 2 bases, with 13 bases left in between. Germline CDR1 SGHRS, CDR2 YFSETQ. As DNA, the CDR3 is TGCGCCAGCAGCGGGGCCACGTCCCCCTACGAGCAGTACTTC. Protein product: CASSGATSPYEQYF. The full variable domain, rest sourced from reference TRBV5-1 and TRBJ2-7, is KAGVTQTPRYLIKTRGQQVTLSCSPISGHRSVSWYQQTPGQGLQFLFEYFSETQRNKGNFPGRFSGRQFSNSRSEMNVSTLELGDSALYLCASSGATSPYEQYFGPGTRLTVT.

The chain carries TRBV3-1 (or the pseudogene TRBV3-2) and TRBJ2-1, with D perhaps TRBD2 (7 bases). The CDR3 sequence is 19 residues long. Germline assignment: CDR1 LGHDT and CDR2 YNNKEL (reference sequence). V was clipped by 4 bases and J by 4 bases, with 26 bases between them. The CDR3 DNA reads TGTGCCAGCAGCCCGTCACATGCGGGGGCAGTACCCCCTTACAATGAGCAGTTCTTC. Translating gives CASSPSHAGAVPPYNEQFF.

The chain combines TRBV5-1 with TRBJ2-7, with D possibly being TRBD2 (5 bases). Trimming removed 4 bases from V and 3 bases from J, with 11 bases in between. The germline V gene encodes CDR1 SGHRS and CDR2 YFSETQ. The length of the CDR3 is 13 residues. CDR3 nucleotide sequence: TGCGCCAGCAGCCGGGGAACATTCTACGAGCAGTACTTC. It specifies CASSRGTFYEQYF.

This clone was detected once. The CDR3 DNA is TGTGCCAGTAGTATAGATTTGCTAGCGGGGCGGGGTAGAGAGACCCAGTACTTC. The encoded protein is CASSIDLLAGRGRETQYF. This chain uses TRBV19 with TRBJ2-5, with 9 bases aligning to TRBD2. The CDR3 length is 18 residues. V trimming: 0 bases; J trimming: 4 bases; junction bases outside the gene matches: 12. The V gene's germline CDR1 is LNHDA and CDR2 SQIVND (reference sequence). Looking up the rest from reference TRBV19 and TRBJ2-5 gives the full variable domain: DGGITQSPKYLFRKEGQNVTLSCEQNLNHDAMYWYRQDPGQGLRLIYYSQIVNDFQKGDIAEGYSVSREKKESFPLTVTSAQKNPTAFYLCASSIDLLAGRGRETQYFGPGTRLLVL.

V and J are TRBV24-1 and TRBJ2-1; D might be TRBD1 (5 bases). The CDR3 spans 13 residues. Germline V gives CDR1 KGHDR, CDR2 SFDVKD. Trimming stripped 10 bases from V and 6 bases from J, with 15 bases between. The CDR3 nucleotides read TGTGCCACGAAAAGACAGAGGACCAATGAGCAGTTCTTC. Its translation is CATKRQRTNEQFF.

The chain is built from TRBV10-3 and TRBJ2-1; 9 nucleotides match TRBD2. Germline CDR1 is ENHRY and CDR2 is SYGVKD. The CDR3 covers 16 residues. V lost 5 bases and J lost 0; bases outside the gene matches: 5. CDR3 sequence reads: CAISPFSGSSYNEQFF. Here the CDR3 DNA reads TGTGCCATCAGTCCATTTAGCGGGAGCTCCTACAATGAGCAGTTCTTC.

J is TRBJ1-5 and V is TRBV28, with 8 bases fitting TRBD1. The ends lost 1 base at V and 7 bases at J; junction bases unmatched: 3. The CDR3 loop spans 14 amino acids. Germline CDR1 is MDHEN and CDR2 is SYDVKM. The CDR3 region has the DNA TGTGCCAGCAGTTTATACGACAGGGGCCAGCCCCAGCATTTT. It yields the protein CASSLYDRGQPQHF.

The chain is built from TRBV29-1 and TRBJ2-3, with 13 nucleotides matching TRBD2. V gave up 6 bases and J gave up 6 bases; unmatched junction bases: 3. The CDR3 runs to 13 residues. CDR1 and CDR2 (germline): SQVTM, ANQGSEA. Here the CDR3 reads CSVLAGGPDTQYF. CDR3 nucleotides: TGCAGCGTACTAGCGGGAGGGCCGGATACGCAGTATTTT.

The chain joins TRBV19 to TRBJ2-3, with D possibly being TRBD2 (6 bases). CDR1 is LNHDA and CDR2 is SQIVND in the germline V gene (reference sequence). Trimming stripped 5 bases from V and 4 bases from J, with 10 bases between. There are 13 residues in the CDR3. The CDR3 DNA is TGTGCCAGTAGTTTGGGGGGTGCAGATACGCAGTATTTT. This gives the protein CASSLGGADTQYF.

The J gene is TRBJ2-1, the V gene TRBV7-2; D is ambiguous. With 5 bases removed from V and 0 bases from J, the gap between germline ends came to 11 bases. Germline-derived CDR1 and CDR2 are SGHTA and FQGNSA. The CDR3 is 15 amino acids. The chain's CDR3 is CASSPQFASYNEQFF. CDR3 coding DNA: TGTGCCAGCAGCCCACAGTTTGCCTCCTACAATGAGCAGTTCTTC.

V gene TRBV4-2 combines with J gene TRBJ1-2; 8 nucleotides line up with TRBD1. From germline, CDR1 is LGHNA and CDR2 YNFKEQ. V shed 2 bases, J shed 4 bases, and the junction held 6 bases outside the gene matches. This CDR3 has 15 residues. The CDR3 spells CASSQSLGTGYGYTF. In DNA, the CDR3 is TGTGCCAGCAGCCAATCTCTCGGGACAGGCTATGGCTACACCTTC.

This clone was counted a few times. The CDR3 here is CASSQDYWGRAFEETQYF. The CDR3 DNA follows: TGTGCCAGCAGCCAAGATTATTGGGGGAGGGCCTTCGAAGAGACCCAGTACTTC. V usage is TRBV14 and J usage is TRBJ2-5; 7 bases agree with TRBD2. In germline, CDR1 is SGHDN, CDR2 FVKESK. This CDR3 comprises 18 residues. V lost 0 bases to trimming and J lost 3 bases; unmatched junction nucleotides: 13.

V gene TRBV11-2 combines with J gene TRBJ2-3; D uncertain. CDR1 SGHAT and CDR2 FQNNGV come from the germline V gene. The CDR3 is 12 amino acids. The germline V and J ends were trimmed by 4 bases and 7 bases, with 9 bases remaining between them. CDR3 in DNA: TGTGCCAGCAGCTCTTCAGGATATACGCAGTATTTT. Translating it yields CASSSSGYTQYF.

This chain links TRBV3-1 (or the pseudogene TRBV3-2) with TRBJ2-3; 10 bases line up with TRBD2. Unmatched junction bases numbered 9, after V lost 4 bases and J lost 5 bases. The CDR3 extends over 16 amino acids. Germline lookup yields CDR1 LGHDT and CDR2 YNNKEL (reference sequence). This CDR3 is CASSLRAGGPKDTQYF. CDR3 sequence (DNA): TGTGCCAGCAGCCTAAGAGCGGGAGGGCCCAAAGATACGCAGTATTTT.

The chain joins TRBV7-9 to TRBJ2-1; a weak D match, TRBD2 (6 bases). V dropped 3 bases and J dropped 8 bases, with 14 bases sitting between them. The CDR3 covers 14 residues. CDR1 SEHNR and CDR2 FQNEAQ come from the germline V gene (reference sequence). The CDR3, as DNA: TGTGCCAGCAGCTTCTCTAGCGACCTAGATGAGCAGTTCTTC. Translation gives CASSFSSDLDEQFF.

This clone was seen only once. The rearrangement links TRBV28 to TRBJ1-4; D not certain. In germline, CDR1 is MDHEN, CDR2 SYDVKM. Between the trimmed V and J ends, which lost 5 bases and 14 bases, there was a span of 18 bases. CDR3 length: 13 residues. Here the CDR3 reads CASSPRTGARLFF. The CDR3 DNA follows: TGTGCCAGCAGTCCACGGACGGGAGCGCGTCTGTTTTTT.

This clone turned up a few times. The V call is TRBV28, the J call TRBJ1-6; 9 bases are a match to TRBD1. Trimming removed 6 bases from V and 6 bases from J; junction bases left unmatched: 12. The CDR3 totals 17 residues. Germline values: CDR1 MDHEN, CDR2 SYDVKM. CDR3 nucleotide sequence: TGTGCCAGCAGCACGGGACAGGGAATTTTGGCTAATTCACCCCTCCACTTT. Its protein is CASSTGQGILANSPLHF.

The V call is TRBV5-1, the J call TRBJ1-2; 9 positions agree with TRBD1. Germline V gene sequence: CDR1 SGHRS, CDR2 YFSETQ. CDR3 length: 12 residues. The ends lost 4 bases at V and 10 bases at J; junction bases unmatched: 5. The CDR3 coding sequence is TGCGCCAGCAGCGCCGGGACAGGGTCCTACACCTTC. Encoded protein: CASSAGTGSYTF.